This T cell receptor (beta chain) is drawn from a study of neurological immune-mediated disorders. Study-wide findings and caveats: Multiple sclerosis patients had less TCR clonal expansion than even healthy controls, unlike HTLV-1-associated myelopathy. Across subjects, expanded clones had no CDR3 amino acid sequences in common, pointing to private repertoires in all groups.

5'RACE with 10-nucleotide random UMIs produced the cDNA. TCRdb processed the 5' RACE reads anew with MiXCR; each CDR3 protein has one entry. Altogether more than 15,000 distinct CDR3 sequences are present, around 3.4% being singletons, with the ten largest covering around 20%. This clonotype has a count of ten or more. Its antigen is currently unknown. Use was made of under 1.2 million CD4+ or CD8+ T cells in sorted libraries. Germline V gene lookup returns CDR1 SGHRS and CDR2 YFSETQ. The CDR3 is made up of 15 amino acids. V dropped 2 bases and J dropped 2 bases, with 13 bases sitting between them. The chain joins TRBV5-1 to TRBJ1-2; a possible D gene is TRBD1 (6 bases). Sequencing was done on a sample of CD8+ T cells from blood. The receptor's source is a woman in her 40s in good health. The CDR3 spells CASSFTGGVNYGYTF. The DNA for the CDR3 is TGCGCCAGCAGCTTTACCGGGGGCGTAAACTATGGCTACACCTTC.